Listed below are T cell receptor beta chains from one sample, sequenced in a study of T cell repertoires in cytomegalovirus infection. TCRdb processed the reads anew with MiXCR; each CDR3 protein has one entry. The table lists around 240,000 distinct CDR3 sequences, 22% of them singletons. Source material: CD8+ T cells from PBMCs. The receptors here all came from a human donor in good health (CMV status not recorded). Some clones in this sample may be carry-over from other donors' samples. The CDR3 runs from the conserved cysteine through the conserved F or W. Fields, in order: CDR3 protein, CDR3 DNA, J gene, clone size, D gene, V gene. The D gene is left open where the match is weak. Some rows have no size entry. The others give once, few or many, or a class for an expanded clone.

CDR3aa: CASSLSPEPYTEAFF
CDR3nt: TGTGCCAGCAGCTTAAGCCCGGAGCCCTACACTGAAGCTTTCTTT
j_gene: TRBJ1-1
abundance: -
d_gene: -
v_gene: TRBV7-8

CDR3aa: CASKDYSYEQYF
CDR3nt: TGTGCCAGCAAGGATTACTCCTACGAGCAGTACTTC
j_gene: TRBJ2-7
abundance: many
d_gene: -
v_gene: TRBV7-9

CDR3aa: CATSPGVSGTGLFF
CDR3nt: TGTGCCACCAGCCCAGGTGTTTCCGGGACAGGGTTGTTCTTC
j_gene: TRBJ2-1
abundance: few
d_gene: TRBD1
v_gene: TRBV15

CDR3aa: CASSDRTSGGLNYNEQFF
CDR3nt: TGTGCCAGCAGTGACCGGACTAGCGGGGGGCTTAATTACAATGAGCAGTTCTTC
j_gene: TRBJ2-1
abundance: few
d_gene: TRBD2
v_gene: TRBV2

CDR3aa: CASSPLGTLSYEQYF
CDR3nt: TGTGCCAGCTCACCACTAGGGACCTTATCCTACGAGCAGTACTTC
j_gene: TRBJ2-7
abundance: -
d_gene: -
v_gene: TRBV18

CDR3aa: CSARVKSGPNSPLHF
CDR3nt: TGCAGTGCTAGAGTTAAAAGCGGGCCTAATTCACCCCTCCACTTT
j_gene: TRBJ1-6
abundance: -
d_gene: -
v_gene: TRBV20-1

CDR3aa: CASAKTGNEQFF
CDR3nt: TGTGCCAGCGCGAAAACTGGGAATGAGCAGTTCTTC
j_gene: TRBJ2-1
abundance: -
d_gene: -
v_gene: TRBV6-1

CDR3aa: CASSHQGLNTEAFF
CDR3nt: TGTGCCAGCAGCCATCAGGGGCTGAACACTGAAGCTTTCTTT
j_gene: TRBJ1-1
abundance: -
d_gene: -
v_gene: TRBV6-5

CDR3aa: CASSFGTVASLGETQYF
CDR3nt: TGTGCCAGCAGTTTCGGGACAGTGGCATCCCTGGGGGAGACCCAGTACTTC
j_gene: TRBJ2-5
abundance: -
d_gene: TRBD1
v_gene: TRBV28

CDR3aa: CATTGTNYNEQFF
CDR3nt: TGTGCCACTACCGGGACTAACTACAATGAGCAGTTCTTC
j_gene: TRBJ2-1
abundance: -
d_gene: TRBD2
v_gene: TRBV2

CDR3aa: CASSRTGAADTQYF
CDR3nt: TGTGCCAGCAGCAGGACAGGGGCCGCAGATACGCAGTATTTT
j_gene: TRBJ2-3
abundance: -
d_gene: TRBD1
v_gene: TRBV7-8

CDR3aa: CASSKGQGSYEQYF
CDR3nt: TGTGCCAGCAGCAAGGGACAGGGAAGCTACGAGCAGTACTTC
j_gene: TRBJ2-7
abundance: many
d_gene: TRBD1
v_gene: TRBV7-6

CDR3aa: CSAGGRGQGIEQFF
CDR3nt: TGCAGCGCTGGGGGTCGGGGACAGGGTATTGAGCAGTTCTTC
j_gene: TRBJ2-1
abundance: -
d_gene: TRBD1
v_gene: TRBV29-1

CDR3aa: CASSDRTIYGYTF
CDR3nt: TGTGCCAGCAGCGACCGGACGATCTATGGCTACACCTTC
j_gene: TRBJ1-2
abundance: few
d_gene: -
v_gene: TRBV9

CDR3aa: CASSSTVEAFF
CDR3nt: TGTGCCAGCAGTTCGACGGTTGAAGCTTTCTTT
j_gene: TRBJ1-1
abundance: -
d_gene: -
v_gene: TRBV6-1

CDR3aa: CASSYHVRSYEQYF
CDR3nt: TGTGCCAGCAGTTACCACGTTCGCTCCTACGAGCAGTACTTC
j_gene: TRBJ2-7
abundance: -
d_gene: -
v_gene: TRBV6-5

CDR3aa: CSVEPTLTGSPYEQYF
CDR3nt: TGCAGCGTTGAGCCTACCTTAACAGGGTCCCCCTACGAGCAGTACTTC
j_gene: TRBJ2-7
abundance: -
d_gene: -
v_gene: TRBV29-1

CDR3aa: CASPHGTNQPQHF
CDR3nt: TGTGCCTCTCCTCACGGTACCAATCAGCCCCAGCATTTT
j_gene: TRBJ1-5
abundance: -
d_gene: -
v_gene: TRBV2

CDR3aa: CASSIRREQFF
CDR3nt: TGTGCCAGCAGCATCCGGAGGGAGCAGTTCTTC
j_gene: TRBJ2-1
abundance: many
d_gene: -
v_gene: TRBV7-2

CDR3aa: CATSINKGSGANVLTF
CDR3nt: TGTGCCACCAGCATAAACAAGGGGTCTGGGGCCAACGTCCTGACTTTC
j_gene: TRBJ2-6
abundance: few
d_gene: -
v_gene: TRBV15

CDR3aa: CASSVESQASLVSDTQYF
CDR3nt: TGTGCCAGCAGCGTAGAGTCCCAAGCTAGCCTTGTTTCAGATACGCAGTATTTT
j_gene: TRBJ2-3
abundance: -
d_gene: -
v_gene: TRBV9

CDR3aa: CASGPSNTEAFF
CDR3nt: TGTGCCAGCGGACCAAGCAACACTGAAGCTTTCTTT
j_gene: TRBJ1-1
abundance: few
d_gene: -
v_gene: TRBV28

CDR3aa: CASSLSRDLEAFF
CDR3nt: TGTGCCAGCAGCTTATCCCGGGATTTGGAAGCTTTCTTT
j_gene: TRBJ1-1
abundance: -
d_gene: -
v_gene: TRBV11-1

CDR3aa: CASSPKGAYQETQYF
CDR3nt: TGTGCCAGCAGCCCTAAGGGAGCTTACCAAGAGACCCAGTACTTC
j_gene: TRBJ2-5
abundance: -
d_gene: -
v_gene: TRBV7-8

CDR3aa: CSVGTFGPDTQYF
CDR3nt: TGCAGCGTGGGGACTTTCGGCCCAGATACGCAGTATTTT
j_gene: TRBJ2-3
abundance: -
d_gene: -
v_gene: TRBV29-1

CDR3aa: CASSYSQGQADTQYF
CDR3nt: TGTGCCAGCAGTTACTCGCAGGGGCAGGCAGATACGCAGTATTTT
j_gene: TRBJ2-3
abundance: few
d_gene: -
v_gene: TRBV6-2/TRBV6-3

CDR3aa: CASSPTGATNEKLFF
CDR3nt: TGTGCCAGCAGTCCGACAGGGGCAACTAATGAAAAACTGTTTTTT
j_gene: TRBJ1-4
abundance: few
d_gene: TRBD1
v_gene: TRBV28

CDR3aa: CASSLGRGGRDEQFF
CDR3nt: TGTGCCAGCAGCTTAGGTCGGGGGGGCCGCGATGAGCAGTTCTTC
j_gene: TRBJ2-1
abundance: few
d_gene: TRBD2
v_gene: TRBV7-2

CDR3aa: CASSQGAWGETQYF
CDR3nt: TGTGCCAGCAGCCAAGGGGCATGGGGAGAGACCCAGTACTTC
j_gene: TRBJ2-5
abundance: -
d_gene: -
v_gene: TRBV3-1

CDR3aa: CASSLAGQGGASWGSYEQYF
CDR3nt: TGTGCCAGCAGCTTAGCGGGACAGGGTGGGGCATCGTGGGGCTCCTACGAGCAGTACTTC
j_gene: TRBJ2-7
abundance: few
d_gene: TRBD1
v_gene: TRBV7-9

CDR3aa: CASSLDEFPNYGYTF
CDR3nt: TGTGCCAGCAGCTTAGACGAATTCCCTAACTATGGCTACACCTTC
j_gene: TRBJ1-2
abundance: many
d_gene: -
v_gene: TRBV7-8

CDR3aa: CASSLLGRYNEQFF
CDR3nt: TGTGCCAGCAGTTTGCTAGGTCGGTACAATGAGCAGTTCTTC
j_gene: TRBJ2-1
abundance: many
d_gene: -
v_gene: TRBV12-3/TRBV12-4

CDR3aa: CASSLAPWAAGAGETQYF
CDR3nt: TGTGCCAGCAGCTTAGCCCCTTGGGCAGCGGGGGCGGGAGAGACCCAGTACTTC
j_gene: TRBJ2-5
abundance: many
d_gene: TRBD2
v_gene: TRBV7-8

CDR3aa: CATHTGGSLGNTEAFF
CDR3nt: TGTGCCACCCATACCGGGGGCAGCTTGGGGAACACTGAAGCTTTCTTT
j_gene: TRBJ1-1
abundance: -
d_gene: -
v_gene: TRBV19

CDR3aa: CASSSDSTQETQYF
CDR3nt: TGTGCCAGCAGCTCTGACAGTACACAAGAGACCCAGTACTTC
j_gene: TRBJ2-5
abundance: -
d_gene: -
v_gene: TRBV7-9

CDR3aa: CASSQVGEAEAFF
CDR3nt: TGTGCCAGCAGCCAAGTTGGGGAAGCTGAAGCTTTCTTT
j_gene: TRBJ1-1
abundance: many
d_gene: -
v_gene: TRBV14

CDR3aa: CASSFYSGEQYF
CDR3nt: TGTGCCAGCAGCTTTTACTCAGGGGAGCAGTACTTC
j_gene: TRBJ2-7
abundance: -
d_gene: -
v_gene: TRBV7-8

CDR3aa: CASKEISGELFF
CDR3nt: TGTGCCAGCAAGGAGATTAGCGGGGAGCTGTTTTTT
j_gene: TRBJ2-2
abundance: many
d_gene: -
v_gene: TRBV4-2

CDR3aa: CASSGGGGGPITDTQYF
CDR3nt: TGTGCCAGCAGTGGAGGGGGCGGGGGGCCTATCACAGATACGCAGTATTTT
j_gene: TRBJ2-3
abundance: -
d_gene: -
v_gene: TRBV2

CDR3aa: CASRTVGGRDEQYF
CDR3nt: TGTGCCAGCAGAACGGTCGGGGGCCGGGACGAGCAGTACTTC
j_gene: TRBJ2-7
abundance: -
d_gene: -
v_gene: TRBV2

CDR3aa: CASSWGQSYEQYF
CDR3nt: TGTGCCAGCAGCTGGGGACAATCCTACGAGCAGTACTTC
j_gene: TRBJ2-7
abundance: many
d_gene: -
v_gene: TRBV7-8